This record covers a single TCR beta chain. This specimen comes from a study of blood T cell repertoires in COVID-19. TCRdb's table, derived via immunoSEQ multiplex PCR, lists solely in-frame clones and lacks some. The repertoire holds around 250,000 clones, with 85% as singletons. The CDR3 extends over 15 amino acids. V lost 1 base, J lost 1 base, and 3 bases stayed unmatched. Germline loops: CDR1 SGHRS, CDR2 YFSETQ. Source material: peripheral blood. This TCR was recovered from a man aged 50 to 60 with active or convalescent COVID-19. V gene TRBV5-1 combines with J gene TRBJ2-3, with 7 bases identical to TRBD2. The CDR3 coding sequence is TGCGCCAGCAGCTTGACTAGCGACCGCACAGATACGCAGTATTTT. Protein sequence: CASSLTSDRTDTQYF.